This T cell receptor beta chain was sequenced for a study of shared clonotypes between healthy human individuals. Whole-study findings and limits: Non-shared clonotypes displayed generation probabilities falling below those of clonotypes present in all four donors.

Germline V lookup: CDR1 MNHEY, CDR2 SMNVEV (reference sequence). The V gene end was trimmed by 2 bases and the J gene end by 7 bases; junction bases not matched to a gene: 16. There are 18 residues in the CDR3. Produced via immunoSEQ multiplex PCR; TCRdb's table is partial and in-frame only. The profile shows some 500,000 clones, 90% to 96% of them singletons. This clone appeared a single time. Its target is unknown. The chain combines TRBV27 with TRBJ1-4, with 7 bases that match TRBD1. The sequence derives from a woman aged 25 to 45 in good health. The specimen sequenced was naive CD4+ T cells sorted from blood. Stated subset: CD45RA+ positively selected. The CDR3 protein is CASSLAPGMQGVSEKLFF. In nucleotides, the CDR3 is TGTGCCAGCAGTTTAGCCCCCGGCATGCAGGGGGTTTCTGAAAAACTGTTTTTT.